This T cell receptor beta chain emerged from a study of preoperative IRX-2 immunotherapy in early breast cancer. Noted treatment: preoperative locoregional IRX-2 cytokine immunotherapy. Preoperative locoregional IRX-2 cytokine immunotherapy was tested in the phase Ib source study. The protocol was immunoSEQ multiplex PCR, while the TCRdb copy is restricted to in-frame clones and leaves out a portion. The repertoire has about 3,400 clones, roughly 70% of them found once; the top ten carry 7.3%. This CDR3 is 15 amino acids long. Germline loops: CDR1 SGHRS, CDR2 YFSETQ. V shed 1 base and J 3 bases; nucleotides not matched to a gene: 1.

The TCR sequence derives from a human donor with breast cancer. V and J are TRBV5-1 and TRBJ2-2, with 9 bases fitting TRBD1. Sequences were derived from tumor tissue, sampled after IRX-2 immunotherapy. CDR3 nucleotide sequence: TGCGCCAGCAGCTTGAGGACAGGGGACACCGGGGAGCTGTTTTTT. It yields the protein CASSLRTGDTGELFF. The variable domain in full, completed from reference TRBV5-1 and TRBJ2-2, reads KAGVTQTPRYLIKTRGQQVTLSCSPISGHRSVSWYQQTPGQGLQFLFEYFSETQRNKGNFPGRFSGRQFSNSRSEMNVSTLELGDSALYLCASSLRTGDTGELFFGEGSRLTVL.